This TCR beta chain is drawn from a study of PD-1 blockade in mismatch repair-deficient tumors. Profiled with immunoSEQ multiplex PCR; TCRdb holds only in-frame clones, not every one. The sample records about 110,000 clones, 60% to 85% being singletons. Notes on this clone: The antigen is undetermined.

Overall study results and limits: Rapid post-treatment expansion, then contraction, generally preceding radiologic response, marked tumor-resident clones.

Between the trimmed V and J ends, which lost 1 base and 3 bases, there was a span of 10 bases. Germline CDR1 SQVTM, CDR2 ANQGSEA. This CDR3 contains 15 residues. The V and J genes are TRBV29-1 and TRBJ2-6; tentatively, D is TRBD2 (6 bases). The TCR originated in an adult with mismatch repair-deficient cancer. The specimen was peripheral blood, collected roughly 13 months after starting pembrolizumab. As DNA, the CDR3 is TGCAGCGTTGAAGCCTTCGGGGGTGGGGCCAACGTCCTGACTTTC. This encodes CSVEAFGGGANVLTF.